One sample yielded the 24 T cell receptor beta chains listed below, sequenced in a study of blood T cell repertoires in COVID-19. Libraries were prepared by immunoSEQ multiplex PCR; TCRdb keeps only in-frame clonotypes and omits some of them. The table records about 78,000 clones, 80% to 95% of them present only once. What was sequenced was peripheral blood. These receptors all stem from a woman aged 50 to 60 in a cohort sampled during active COVID-19.

The chain couples TRBV5-6 to TRBJ2-7; 7 bases line up with TRBD1. Germline V gene lookup returns CDR1 SGHDT and CDR2 YYEEEE. This CDR3 comprises 14 residues. The trim removed 4 bases at V and 2 bases at J, leaving 6 bases unmatched. CDR3: CASSRLQGTYEQYF. In DNA, the CDR3 is TGTGCCAGCAGCCGATTACAGGGGACCTACGAGCAGTACTTC.

This rearrangement joins TRBV28 to TRBJ2-1; weak D call: TRBD1 (7 bases). Deletions cut 5 bases from V and 2 bases from J, with 16 bases between. CDR1 is MDHEN, CDR2 SYDVKM, per germline. The CDR3 is made up of 16 amino acids. Here the CDR3 DNA reads TGTGCCAGCAGTCCTCCGACAGGGAGGACCTACAATGAGCAGTTCTTC. Its protein product is CASSPPTGRTYNEQFF.

The rearrangement links TRBV5-5 to TRBJ1-2, with 7 bases aligning to TRBD1. Trimming removed 3 bases from V and 6 bases from J; junction bases left unmatched: 2. The CDR3 runs to 12 residues. Germline lookup yields CDR1 SGHKS and CDR2 YYEKEE (reference sequence). CDR3 DNA: TGTGCCAGCAGCTGGGACAGTCATGGCTACACCTTC. This codes for CASSWDSHGYTF.

This clone was recorded only once. The junction departs from the called germline gene at one end, perhaps through a read error. The rearrangement links TRBV3-1 (or the pseudogene TRBV3-2) to TRBJ2-1; 16 bases align to TRBD2. The germline gives CDR1 LGHDT, CDR2 YNNKEL (reference sequence). The CDR3 consists of 16 residues. This chain's CDR3 is CASSHATPGLAGGLVF. The CDR3, as DNA: TGTGCCAGCAGCCACGCCACTCCGGGACTAGCGGGGGGGTTGGTCTTC.

The V call is TRBV29-1, the J call TRBJ2-2; 9 bases are shared with TRBD1. The CDR3 totals 15 residues. With 7 bases clipped from V and 2 bases from J, the junction kept 8 bases outside the gene matches. From germline, CDR1 is SQVTM and CDR2 ANQGSEA. CDR3 in DNA: TGCAGCGCGGGCTGGGGACAGGGTAACACCGGGGAGCTGTTTTTT. Protein sequence: CSAGWGQGNTGELFF.

The chain couples TRBV7-2 to TRBJ2-5, with 10 bases fitting TRBD2. This CDR3 is built from 16 residues. V was clipped by 5 bases and J by 2 bases; unmatched bases: 8. Germline CDR1 SGHTA, CDR2 FQGNSA. The CDR3 protein is CASSPRLAGDQETQYF. The CDR3 nucleotides read TGTGCCAGCAGCCCCCGGCTAGCGGGAGATCAAGAGACCCAGTACTTC.

The chain is built from TRBV28 and TRBJ2-7, with TRBD1 as a possible D gene (6 bases). The CDR3 totals 13 residues. CDR1 and CDR2 from the germline V gene are MDHEN and SYDVKM. Trimming took off 5 bases at V and 8 bases at J, with 16 bases between the two ends. The CDR3 region has the DNA TGTGCCAGCAGTACAGGGACACCTGTGCAGCAGTACTTC. This codes for CASSTGTPVQQYF.

CDR3 region: CASSPGTAWDSGYTF. The CDR3 DNA reads TGTGCCAGCTCCCCCGGGACAGCCTGGGACTCTGGCTACACCTTC. The chain uses TRBV18 and TRBJ1-2, with 7 nucleotides matching TRBD1. The germline CDR1 and CDR2 sequences are KGHSH and LQKENI. V was pared by 6 bases and J by 7 bases, with 14 bases of the junction left unmatched. The CDR3 spans 15 residues.

This clone was detected only once. V and J are TRBV28 and TRBJ1-4; 10 bases line up with TRBD1. Germline V gene data show CDR1 as MDHEN and CDR2 as SYDVKM. The CDR3 length is 15 residues. The ends lost 4 bases at V and 8 bases at J; junction bases unmatched: 7. DNA of the CDR3: TGTGCCAGCAGTTCTCCCGGGACAGGGGTCGAAAAACTGTTTTTT. Translating gives CASSSPGTGVEKLFF.

The chain uses TRBV7-3 and TRBJ1-2, with TRBD1 matching 8 bases. This CDR3 has 18 residues. Per the germline V gene, CDR1 is SGHTA and CDR2 is FQGTGA. Germline trimming cut 1 base from V and 4 bases from J; bases unmatched to any gene: 14. In nucleotides, the CDR3 is TGTGCCAGCAGCTTAATGAGTAGAGGGGGACAGGAGATCTATGGCTACACCTTC. Its translation is CASSLMSRGGQEIYGYTF.

This chain uses TRBV2 with TRBJ2-2, with 9 bases matching TRBD2. The CDR3 runs 16 residues. Trimming removed 7 bases from V and 4 bases from J; junction bases left unmatched: 10. Germline V lookup: CDR1 SNHLY, CDR2 FYNNEI. The CDR3 DNA follows: TGTGCCAGCACGGGGGGGACTAGCAGTGTCACCGGGGAGCTGTTTTTT. Protein sequence: CASTGGTSSVTGELFF.

The rearrangement uses TRBV7-4 and TRBJ2-1; 7 positions match TRBD1. Germline V CDR1 and CDR2: SGHVT, SQSDAQ. This CDR3 region has 17 residues. The junction had 13 bases not matched to a gene; V was cut back by 3 bases and J by 5 bases. CDR3 nucleotide sequence: TGTGCCAGCAGCTTCCAGGGGGACCTTCAAGGGCACAATGAGCAGTTCTTC. As protein: CASSFQGDLQGHNEQFF.

The chain uses TRBV7-2 and TRBJ2-1, with 7 bases aligning to TRBD2. V gave up 3 bases and J gave up 7 bases; unmatched junction bases: 15. The CDR3 extends over 17 amino acids. Germline loops: CDR1 SGHTA, CDR2 FQGNSA. CDR3 protein: CASSLYSGGKYLNEQFF. In DNA form, the CDR3 reads TGTGCCAGCAGCTTGTATTCGGGGGGAAAATACCTTAATGAGCAGTTCTTC. Supplemented by reference TRBV7-2 and TRBJ2-1, the full variable domain reads GAGVSQSPSNKVTEKGKDVELRCDPISGHTALYWYRQSLGQGLEFLIYFQGNSAPDKSGLPSDRFSAERTGGSVSTLTIQRTQQEDSAVYLCASSLYSGGKYLNEQFFGPGTRLTVL.

The V gene is TRBV6-5, the J gene TRBJ1-1; no clear D. CDR3 size: 14 residues. Germline CDR1 reads MNHEY; CDR2 reads SVGAGI. Between the trimmed V and J ends, which lost 4 bases and 5 bases, there was a span of 14 bases. CDR3 nucleotides: TGTGCCAGCAGTTCTCCCGGGGTAGGAACTGAAGCTTTCTTT. Its protein is CASSSPGVGTEAFF.

This chain connects TRBV7-2 to TRBJ2-1, with D maybe TRBD2 (6 bases). Germline V gene lookup returns CDR1 SGHTA and CDR2 FQGNSA. Trimming shortened V by 5 bases and J by 6 bases, and 17 bases separated the two germline ends. CDR3 length: 15 residues. CDR3 protein: CASSPRLGWANEQFF. The DNA for the CDR3 is TGTGCCAGCAGCCCTCGACTAGGGTGGGCCAATGAGCAGTTCTTC.

The chain joins TRBV7-8 to TRBJ1-3; the match to TRBD1 covers 7 bases. V was clipped by 5 bases and J by 0 bases; unmatched bases: 10. CDR3 length: 17 amino acids. Germline CDR1 is SGHVS and CDR2 is FQNEAQ. CDR3 sequence reads: CASSMKTGPSSGNTIYF. The CDR3 nucleotides read TGTGCCAGCAGCATGAAGACAGGGCCATCCTCTGGAAACACCATATATTTT.

The CDR3 DNA reads as TGTGCCAGCAGTTCCCCCCCCTCCGGGACAGGGGAGCAGTACTTC. It specifies CASSSPPSGTGEQYF. J is TRBJ2-7 and V is TRBV28; TRBD1 matches at 9 bases. Germline trimming cut 4 bases from V and 7 bases from J; bases unmatched to any gene: 11. Germline CDR1 is MDHEN and CDR2 is SYDVKM. This CDR3 region has 15 residues.

This clone appeared once. The gene calls are TRBV19 and TRBJ2-5, with 13 bases matching TRBD2. The germline CDR1 and CDR2 sequences are LNHDA and SQIVND (reference sequence). With V trimmed by 0 bases and J by 4 bases, 11 bases remained unmatched. The CDR3 extends over 19 amino acids. CDR3 residues: CASSIDRGTSGRGAETQYF. CDR3 in DNA: TGTGCCAGTAGTATAGATCGAGGCACTAGCGGGAGGGGCGCAGAGACCCAGTACTTC.

The chain carries TRBV6-5 and TRBJ1-1; D gene ambiguous. Trimming took 5 bases from V and 1 from J, leaving 8 bases between them. The CDR3 has 13 residues. From germline, CDR1 is MNHEY and CDR2 SVGAGI. DNA of the CDR3: TGTGCCAGCAGTCGCGGATGGAACACTGAAGCTTTCTTT. This gives the protein CASSRGWNTEAFF.

The V call is TRBV5-6, the J call TRBJ2-3; TRBD2 agrees at 15 bases. Germline V CDR1 and CDR2: SGHDT, YYEEEE. The CDR3 loop spans 16 amino acids. V trimming: 3 bases; J trimming: 3 bases; junction bases outside the gene matches: 2. The CDR3 reads CASSWGLAGGTDTQYF. The CDR3 DNA is TGTGCCAGCAGCTGGGGACTAGCGGGAGGAACAGATACGCAGTATTTT.

The CDR3, as DNA: TGCGCCAGCATTACGGACAGGGGGACCTACGAGCAGTACTTC. It specifies CASITDRGTYEQYF. The chain links TRBV23-1 to TRBJ2-7; 10 bases agree with TRBD1. TRBV23-1 is an open reading frame, and its role is uncertain. This CDR3 comprises 14 residues. Trimming took 7 bases from V and 2 from J; bases not matched to a gene: 5.

V is TRBV19 and J is TRBJ1-1; TRBD1 matches at 10 bases. The CDR3 extends over 14 amino acids. V lost 6 bases to trimming and J lost 4 bases; unmatched junction nucleotides: 5. Germline V gene sequence: CDR1 LNHDA, CDR2 SQIVND (reference sequence). CDR3 region: CASSRQGAFTEAFF. The CDR3 nucleotides are TGTGCCAGTAGCCGACAGGGGGCATTCACTGAAGCTTTCTTT.

In DNA form, the CDR3 reads TGTGCCAGTGGGCGGGACAGCTATGGCTACACCTTC. Translated, it gives CASGRDSYGYTF. The rearrangement links TRBV5-5 to TRBJ1-2; 7 bases match TRBD1. This CDR3 is 12 amino acids long. V dropped 8 bases and J dropped 4; count of bases not matched to a gene: 5. The V gene's germline CDR1 is SGHKS and CDR2 YYEKEE (reference sequence). The entire variable domain, with the rest obtained from reference TRBV5-5 and TRBJ1-2, is as follows: DAGVTQSPTHLIKTRGQQVTLRCSPISGHKSVSWYQQVLGQGPQFIFQYYEKEERGRGNFPDRFSARQFPNYSSELNVNALLLGDSALYLCASGRDSYGYTFGSGTRLTVV.

The chain joins TRBV7-9 to TRBJ2-7, with a possible D match to TRBD2 (5 bases). Germline V gene sequence: CDR1 SEHNR, CDR2 FQNEAQ (reference sequence). Trimming removed 1 base at V and 8 bases at J, with 15 bases between. The CDR3 length is 14 residues. The CDR3 here is CASSLDSGDWKQYF. The CDR3 nucleotides read TGTGCCAGCAGCTTAGACAGCGGAGATTGGAAGCAGTACTTC.